The rows below give T cell receptor beta chains drawn from one sample of a study of T cell responses to AZD1222 COVID-19 vaccine. Repertoires were generated with immunoSEQ multiplex PCR, while TCRdb's copy carries only in-frame clones and drops some. The repertoire holds around 140,000 clones, 85% to 90% seen once, with around 20% in the top ten. The sample was peripheral blood, taken on day 0 of AZD1222 vaccination. Receptors were obtained from an adult in good health. The CDR3 runs from the conserved cysteine through the conserved F or W. A D gene is named only where the DNA matches it firmly. The listing skips clone size in some rows; elsewhere it reads once, few, many or a size class.

abundance	v_gene	d_gene	j_gene	CDR3aa	CDR3nt
.	TRBV15	.	TRBJ1-1	CATSRRGMNTEAFF	TGTGCCACCAGCAGGAGAGGTATGAACACTGAAGCTTTCTTT
.	TRBV6-6	.	TRBJ1-5	CASSYGRNQNQPQHF	TGTGCCAGCAGTTACGGACGGAATCAAAATCAGCCCCAGCATTTT
.	TRBV9	.	TRBJ1-1	CASSDAGVNTEAFF	TGTGCCAGCAGCGACGCAGGGGTGAACACTGAAGCTTTCTTT
few	TRBV10-3	.	TRBJ1-5	CAISEGGLNQPQHF	TGTGCCATCAGTGAGGGGGGGCTTAATCAGCCCCAGCATTTT
.	TRBV11-1	.	TRBJ2-5	CASSPRDFQETQYF	TGTGCCAGCAGCCCAAGGGACTTCCAAGAGACCCAGTACTTC
.	TRBV9	.	TRBJ1-1	CASSPHTENTEAFF	TGTGCCAGCAGCCCACACACAGAGAACACTGAAGCTTTCTTT
.	TRBV29-1	.	TRBJ1-2	CSVEWRLINYGYTF	TGCAGCGTTGAGTGGAGGCTGATAAACTATGGCTACACCTTC
few	TRBV6-5	.	TRBJ1-1	CASSPPYRDTEAFF	TGTGCCAGCAGCCCGCCATACCGGGACACTGAAGCTTTCTTT
.	TRBV6-5	.	TRBJ1-1	CASSSLGALVTTEAFF	TGTGCCAGCAGTTCGTTGGGGGCCCTGGTCACTACTGAAGCTTTCTTT
.	TRBV7-2	.	TRBJ1-2	CASSLGSTASYTF	TGTGCCAGCAGCTTAGGTTCGACGGCAAGCTACACCTTC
.	TRBV21-1	.	TRBJ2-7	CARQGFYEQYF	TGTGCCAGACAGGGCTTCTACGAGCAGTACTTC
.	TRBV10-2	TRBD1	TRBJ1-2	CASSGQGQGPGYGYTF	TGCGCCAGCAGTGGTCAGGGACAGGGCCCGGGCTATGGCTACACCTTC
.	TRBV18	.	TRBJ1-6	CASSPNQNSPLHF	TGTGCCAGCTCACCAAACCAAAATTCACCCCTCCACTTT
.	TRBV20-1	.	TRBJ1-5	CSASEIGGQPQHF	TGCAGTGCCAGTGAAATTGGGGGTCAGCCCCAGCATTTT
.	TRBV4-3	TRBD2	TRBJ2-7	CASSQGQRGGYEQYF	TGCGCCAGCAGCCAAGGTCAGCGGGGGGGCTACGAGCAGTACTTC
once	TRBV18	TRBD1	TRBJ2-7	CASSQQGAGYEQYF	TGTGCCAGCTCACAACAGGGGGCGGGATACGAGCAGTACTTC
.	TRBV5-5	.	TRBJ2-3	CASSLEGDPRASTDTQYF	TGTGCCAGCAGCTTGGAAGGCGATCCGCGAGCTAGCACAGATACGCAGTATTTT
.	TRBV10-3	TRBD2	TRBJ2-7	CAISESGEGIYEQYF	TGTGCCATCAGTGAGTCCGGGGAGGGAATTTACGAGCAGTACTTC
.	TRBV4-1	.	TRBJ1-1	CASSQVGGRNTEAFF	TGCGCCAGCAGCCAAGTGGGGGGTCGGAACACTGAAGCTTTCTTT
.	TRBV7-3	.	TRBJ1-6	CASSRLSSYNSPLHF	TGTGCCAGCAGCCGATTGAGCTCCTATAATTCACCCCTCCACTTT
.	TRBV10-3	.	TRBJ1-1	CAISETGDDTEAFF	TGTGCCATCAGTGAGACGGGAGACGACACTGAAGCTTTCTTT
.	TRBV27	.	TRBJ1-5	CASSLSRQDYSNQPQHF	TGTGCCAGCAGTTTATCGCGACAGGATTATAGCAATCAGCCCCAGCATTTT